These 32 T cell receptor beta chains came from one sample sequenced in a study of T cell responses to AZD1222 COVID-19 vaccine. Assay used: immunoSEQ multiplex PCR; TCRdb lists only in-frame clones, some missing. The sample yields some 96,000 clones, approximately 91% seen once. Sequencing was performed on peripheral blood, taken 28 days after the second AZD1222 dose. These receptors originate from an adult who received the AZD1222 COVID-19 vaccine.

In its sample, this clone was seen many times. The V gene is TRBV5-1, the J gene TRBJ1-5, with TRBD1 matching over 9 bases. The CDR3 spans 15 residues. Germline V lookup: CDR1 SGHRS, CDR2 YFSETQ. The J segment lost 3 bases and the V segment lost 7 bases, leaving 8 bases of the junction unmatched. CDR3 nucleotide sequence: TGCGCCAGCGCCACGGGACAGGGAGACAATCAGCCCCAGCATTTT. It specifies CASATGQGDNQPQHF.

V usage is TRBV25-1 and J usage is TRBJ1-3; the match to TRBD1 covers 7 bases. The CDR3 consists of 14 residues. V was clipped by 6 bases and J by 0 bases; unmatched bases: 2. Germline assignment: CDR1 MGHDK and CDR2 SYGVNS. The CDR3 region has the DNA TGTGCCAGCAGGGACAGGTCCTCTGGAAACACCATATATTTT. Its protein is CASRDRSSGNTIYF.

The V gene is TRBV27, the J gene TRBJ2-7; tentatively, D is TRBD2 (5 bases). Per the germline V gene, CDR1 is MNHEY and CDR2 is SMNVEV (reference sequence). CDR3 length: 13 residues. The germline V and J ends were trimmed by 6 bases and 4 bases, with 13 bases remaining between them. As DNA, the CDR3 is TGTGCCAGCAGCGAGGGAGAAACGTACGAGCAGTACTTC. Its translation: CASSEGETYEQYF.

V gene TRBV12-3 or TRBV12-4 combines with J gene TRBJ2-7, with no clear D. CDR3 size: 11 residues. V was pared by 1 base and J by 6 bases, with 4 bases between. In DNA, the CDR3 is TGTGCCAGCAGTTTAGGGGGCGAGCAGTACTTC. Amino acids: CASSLGGEQYF.

V usage is TRBV2 and J usage is TRBJ2-5; a possible D gene is TRBD1 (8 bases). The CDR3 extends over 12 amino acids. V was trimmed by 10 bases and J by 5 bases, leaving 14 bases between them. Looked up from germline, CDR1 is SNHLY and CDR2 is FYNNEI. Here the CDR3 reads CATDRGGETQYF. The DNA for the CDR3 is TGTGCCACCGACAGGGGAGGGGAGACCCAGTACTTC.

This clone was picked up one time. The chain has TRBV6-6 and TRBJ1-2; 7 bases fit TRBD1. The CDR3 runs to 15 residues. The V gene end was trimmed by 5 bases and the J gene end by 0 bases; junction bases not matched to a gene: 6. Germline V gene lookup returns CDR1 MNHNY and CDR2 SVGAGI (reference sequence). CDR3 loop: CASSPGTATNYGYTF. The CDR3 bases are TGTGCCAGCAGTCCCGGGACAGCGACTAACTATGGCTACACCTTC.

This chain uses TRBV28 with TRBJ1-2; tentatively, D is TRBD1 (5 bases). Looked up from germline, CDR1 is MDHEN and CDR2 is SYDVKM. The CDR3 length is 14 residues. Trimming left V 4 bases short and J 0 bases short, with 9 bases between. CDR3 residues: CASSWGTANYGYTF. CDR3 nucleotide sequence: TGTGCCAGCAGTTGGGGGACGGCTAACTATGGCTACACCTTC.

The genes are TRBV7-9 and TRBJ2-1; the D gene is possibly TRBD2 (6 bases). V gave up 3 bases and J gave up 0 bases, with 12 bases separating them. In germline, CDR1 is SEHNR, CDR2 FQNEAQ (reference sequence). This CDR3 has 16 amino acids. This CDR3 is CASSFSAGSSYNEQFF. CDR3 nucleotide sequence: TGTGCCAGCAGCTTCAGCGCCGGGAGCTCCTACAATGAGCAGTTCTTC.

V and J are TRBV3-1 (or the pseudogene TRBV3-2) and TRBJ2-1; 8 bases map to TRBD1. Germline CDR1 and CDR2: LGHDT and YNNKEL (reference sequence). With V trimmed by 3 bases and J by 12 bases, 16 bases remained unmatched. The CDR3 runs to 16 residues. The CDR3 DNA is TGTGCCAGCAGCCATGGGTCCGGGACAGGCAAGGCCTTGCAGTTCTTC. It yields the protein CASSHGSGTGKALQFF.

V gene TRBV5-5 combines with J gene TRBJ2-2, with 8 bases fitting TRBD1. Per the germline V gene, CDR1 is SGHKS and CDR2 is YYEKEE (reference sequence). The CDR3 runs to 16 residues. With V trimmed by 1 base and J by 5 bases, 7 bases remained unmatched. CDR3 loop: CASSLWTGIRTGELFF. CDR3 in DNA: TGTGCCAGCAGCTTGTGGACAGGGATTCGGACCGGGGAGCTGTTTTTT.

The gene calls are TRBV7-9 and TRBJ2-2, with 7 bases lining up with TRBD1. V shed 1 base, J shed 6 bases, and the junction held 5 bases outside the gene matches. This CDR3 is 15 amino acids long. Looked up from germline, CDR1 is SEHNR and CDR2 is FQNEAQ (reference sequence). Here the CDR3 reads CASSLVAQGAGELFF. In DNA form, the CDR3 reads TGTGCCAGCAGCTTAGTGGCCCAGGGGGCCGGGGAGCTGTTTTTT.

This chain connects TRBV28 to TRBJ2-7, with 7 bases fitting TRBD1. This CDR3 contains 14 residues. J lost 5 bases, V lost 5 bases, and 9 bases had no gene match. Per germline, CDR1 MDHEN and CDR2 SYDVKM. The CDR3 is CASSQTGVLNEQYF. DNA of the CDR3: TGTGCCAGCAGTCAAACAGGGGTTCTGAACGAGCAGTACTTC.

The gene calls are TRBV29-1 and TRBJ1-1, with D unresolved. This CDR3 is 14 amino acids long. Trimming took 3 bases from V and 5 from J, leaving 16 bases between them. Germline loops: CDR1 SQVTM, CDR2 ANQGSEA. CDR3 protein: CSVEMSPGKTEAFF. CDR3 sequence (DNA): TGCAGCGTTGAGATGAGCCCCGGAAAGACTGAAGCTTTCTTT. Based on the CDR3 plus reference TRBV29-1 and TRBJ1-1, the full variable domain is SAVISQKPSRDICQRGTSLTIQCQVDSQVTMMFWYRQQPGQSLTLIATANQGSEATYESGFVIDKFPISRPNLTFSTLTVSNMSPEDSSIYLCSVEMSPGKTEAFFGQGTRLTVV.

The J gene is TRBJ1-2, the V gene TRBV29-1; D possibly corresponds to TRBD1 (6 bases). CDR1 and CDR2 from the germline V gene are SQVTM and ANQGSEA. Trimming left V 6 bases short and J 0 bases short, with 11 bases between. The length of the CDR3 is 13 residues. The CDR3 spells CSVARTANYGYTF. As DNA, the CDR3 is TGCAGCGTCGCTAGGACAGCTAACTATGGCTACACCTTC.

The CDR3 reads CASSRVNVEKLFF. The CDR3 DNA reads as TGTGCCAGCAGTCGAGTCAACGTAGAAAAACTGTTTTTT. The rearrangement uses TRBV11-2 and TRBJ1-4; D not resolved. CDR3 length: 13 amino acids. Deletions cut 6 bases from V and 8 bases from J, with 13 bases between. Germline CDR1 is SGHAT and CDR2 is FQNNGV.

V and J are TRBV7-6 and TRBJ2-2; 9 bases fit TRBD1. Trimming cost V 5 bases and J 7 bases; bases outside gene matches: 8. This CDR3 contains 15 residues. Germline values: CDR1 SGHVS, CDR2 FNYEAQ. The CDR3 here is CASSAGQGRGGELFF. The CDR3 coding sequence is TGTGCCAGCAGCGCCGGACAGGGGAGGGGCGGGGAGCTGTTTTTT. The entire variable domain, with the rest obtained from reference TRBV7-6 and TRBJ2-2, is as follows: GAGVSQSPRYKVTKRGQDVALRCDPISGHVSLYWYRQALGQGPEFLTYFNYEAQQDKSGLPNDRFSAERPEGSISTLTIQRTEQRDSAMYRCASSAGQGRGGELFFGEGSRLTVL.

The chain employs TRBV28 and TRBJ2-7, with D tentatively TRBD1 or TRBD2 (5 bases each). V gave up 6 bases and J gave up 3 bases, with 18 bases separating them. Germline V gene data show CDR1 as MDHEN and CDR2 as SYDVKM. The CDR3 runs to 15 residues. The CDR3 loop is CASSHQGDLGYEQYF. The CDR3 DNA is TGTGCCAGCAGCCACCAAGGGGACCTCGGCTACGAGCAGTACTTC.

This chain connects TRBV11-1 to TRBJ1-1; 7 nucleotides match TRBD1. The CDR3 has 16 residues. The germline gives CDR1 SGHAT, CDR2 FQDESV (reference sequence). The V segment lost 6 bases and the J segment 1 base; nucleotides outside the gene matches: 11. In nucleotides, the CDR3 is TGTGCCAGCAGGACCTCCAGGGGGGGACGGAACACTGAAGCTTTCTTT. This sequence encodes CASRTSRGGRNTEAFF.

Concerning this clone itself: A junction boundary mismatches the germline segment, possibly from a read error. The chain combines TRBV5-1 with TRBJ2-5; TRBD2 matches at 7 bases. CDR3 length equals 15 residues. Germline loops: CDR1 SGHRS, CDR2 YFSETQ. The chain's CDR3 is CASSSAGTGGETQYF. The CDR3 DNA reads as TGTGCCAGCAGCTCCGCCGGGACCGGGGGGGAGACCCAGTACTTC.

The chain carries TRBV5-1 and TRBJ1-4, with TRBD1 as a possible D gene (5 bases). The CDR3 contains 15 residues. Germline V gene sequence: CDR1 SGHRS, CDR2 YFSETQ. Trimming removed 0 bases from V and 7 bases from J, with 13 bases in between. CDR3 sequence reads: CASSLGQGGGEKLFF. As DNA, the CDR3 is TGCGCCAGCAGCTTGGGGCAGGGTGGAGGTGAAAAACTGTTTTTT.

The chain is built from TRBV11-3 and TRBJ1-1; D gene uncertain. This CDR3 has 11 residues. The V end was cut by 9 bases, the J end by 7 bases, with 12 bases between. Per the germline V gene, CDR1 is SGHNT and CDR2 is YENEEA. CDR3 loop: CARSRHGEAFF. In DNA, the CDR3 is TGTGCCAGGTCTAGGCACGGTGAAGCTTTCTTT.

The CDR3, as DNA: TGTGCCAGCAGTGGGGAGAGCGACCCGTACCAAGAGACCCAGTACTTC. Protein sequence: CASSGESDPYQETQYF. The chain links TRBV2 to TRBJ2-5; D perhaps matches TRBD2 (5 bases). The length of the CDR3 is 16 residues. CDR1 is SNHLY, CDR2 FYNNEI, per germline. Trimming took off 4 bases at V and 0 bases at J, with 15 bases between the two ends.

The chain combines TRBV5-1 with TRBJ1-1; D unresolved. V was trimmed by 0 bases and J by 5 bases, leaving 8 bases between them. Germline CDR1 reads SGHRS; CDR2 reads YFSETQ. The CDR3 has 13 amino acids. CDR3 residues: CASSLGRATEAFF. The CDR3 DNA sequence: TGCGCCAGCAGCTTGGGGAGGGCTACTGAAGCTTTCTTT.

This rearrangement joins TRBV5-4 to TRBJ2-7, with 10 bases matching TRBD2. The CDR3 consists of 15 residues. CDR1 is SGHNT, CDR2 YYREEE, per germline (reference sequence). The junction had 4 bases not matched to a gene; V was cut back by 0 bases and J by 4 bases. The CDR3 DNA follows: TGTGCCAGCAGCTTGGATCGGACTAGCGGATACGAGCAGTACTTC. It translates to CASSLDRTSGYEQYF.

The chain uses TRBV27 and TRBJ2-1; D gene unclear. This CDR3 contains 11 residues. V lost 3 bases and J lost 8, with 5 bases in between. In germline, CDR1 is MNHEY, CDR2 SMNVEV (reference sequence). CDR3 nucleotide sequence: TGTGCCAGCAGTTTTAACCATGAGCAGTTCTTC. Translation gives CASSFNHEQFF.

CDR3 residues: CASTPVWDQQETQYF. The CDR3, as DNA: TGTGCCAGCACCCCAGTATGGGACCAGCAAGAGACCCAGTACTTC. The gene calls are TRBV21-1 and TRBJ2-5. TRBV21-1 is marked as a pseudogene. This CDR3 spans 15 amino acids.

This clone was found once. The genes are TRBV11-3 and TRBJ1-2, with a possible D match to TRBD1 (6 bases). CDR1 is SGHNT and CDR2 is YENEEA in the germline V gene. The CDR3 has 11 residues. Trimming removed 5 bases at V and 13 bases at J, with 14 bases between. The CDR3 sequence is CASSIILGGTF. CDR3 in DNA: TGTGCCAGCAGCATCATTCTAGGGGGCACCTTC.

This chain links TRBV7-3 with TRBJ2-3; the match to TRBD2 covers 11 bases. Germline assignment: CDR1 SGHTA and CDR2 FQGTGA. The CDR3 has 15 amino acids. Losses at the gene ends were 3 bases for V and 5 bases for J; bases not matched to a gene: 4. CDR3: CASSLRGLAVDTQYF. The CDR3 DNA reads TGTGCCAGCAGCTTGAGGGGACTAGCGGTAGATACGCAGTATTTT. Variable domain in full (rest from reference TRBV7-3 and TRBJ2-3): GAGVSQTPSNKVTEKGKYVELRCDPISGHTALYWYRQSLGQGPEFLIYFQGTGAADDSGLPNDRFFAVRPEGSVSTLKIQRTERGDSAVYLCASSLRGLAVDTQYFGPGTRLTVL.

Only a few counts were recorded for this clone. The genes are TRBV18 and TRBJ1-1; D is uncertain. This CDR3 spans 13 amino acids. The germline V and J ends were trimmed by 3 bases and 6 bases, with 11 bases remaining between them. Germline V gene sequence: CDR1 KGHSH, CDR2 LQKENI. CDR3 DNA: TGTGCCAGCTCACCTAAAATGGGCGCTGAAGCTTTCTTT. This sequence encodes CASSPKMGAEAFF. The whole variable domain, remainder taken from reference TRBV18 and TRBJ1-1, is NAGVMQNPRHLVRRRGQEARLRCSPMKGHSHVYWYRQLPEEGLKFMVYLQKENIIDESGMPKERFSAEFPKEGPSILRIQQVVRGDSAAYFCASSPKMGAEAFFGQGTRLTVV.

V is TRBV18 and J is TRBJ1-1, with D tentatively TRBD1 (5 bases). V was pared by 2 bases and J by 4 bases, with 8 bases between. CDR1 is KGHSH, CDR2 LQKENI, per germline. The CDR3 has 13 amino acids. DNA for the CDR3: TGTGCCAGCTCACCATCGGGGCTCACTGAAGCTTTCTTT. Translated, it gives CASSPSGLTEAFF.

This chain connects TRBV2 to TRBJ2-7; 7 bases fit TRBD2. With 4 bases clipped from V and 1 base from J, the junction kept 4 bases outside the gene matches. The CDR3 contains 14 residues. Germline lookup yields CDR1 SNHLY and CDR2 FYNNEI. CDR3 bases: TGTGCCAGCAGTGGTGCTAGCGGATCCTACGAGCAGTACTTC. The encoded protein is CASSGASGSYEQYF.

The chain uses TRBV19 and TRBJ2-1; D is unclear. The V gene lost 0 bases and the J gene lost 0 bases, with 12 bases spanning the gap. This CDR3 comprises 17 residues. The germline V gene has CDR1 LNHDA and CDR2 SQIVND (reference sequence). The CDR3 protein is CASSIEGRRYSYNEQFF. CDR3 bases: TGTGCCAGTAGTATAGAAGGGCGGCGGTACTCCTACAATGAGCAGTTCTTC.